This TCR beta chain was recovered during a study of T cells after posttransplantation cyclophosphamide. Overall study results and limits: Later blood repertoires were often dominated by clones from the donor CD8+ memory compartment.

About this clone itself: The antigen is undetermined.

Sampled 1 year posttransplant, controls received myeloablative marrow transplants, methotrexate and a calcineurin inhibitor. The repertoire was sequenced with immunoSEQ multiplex PCR; TCRdb's copy has only in-frame clones and lacks some. The table includes 21,000 or so clones, around 85% detected once. V lost 5 bases, J lost 3 bases, and 9 bases stayed unmatched. This CDR3 has 15 residues. The V gene's germline CDR1 is PRHDT and CDR2 FYEKMQ (reference sequence). The sequenced sample was PBMCs, obtained 362 days after allogeneic stem cell transplant with calcineurin inhibitor and methotrexate. This TCR came from a female patient aged 30-39 years who received an allogeneic stem cell transplant from an unrelated donor, was CMV-positive, and had acute and chronic GVHD. T cells may partly derive from the graft donor. This chain uses TRBV13 with TRBJ2-7; 8 positions match TRBD2. CDR3 loop: CASSPSGGGSYEQYF. The CDR3 nucleotides are TGTGCCAGCAGCCCCTCCGGGGGGGGTAGCTACGAGCAGTACTTC.